The 19 T cell receptor beta chains reported below all come from one sample, sequenced in a study of PD-1 blockade in classical Hodgkin lymphoma. Each patient experienced a relapse that followed autologous stem cell transplantation, and brentuximab vedotin exposure varied. TCRdb's table, derived via immunoSEQ multiplex PCR, lists solely in-frame clones and lacks some. In the table there are under 65,000 clones, 80% to 90% of which are singletons. The sequencing used peripheral blood mononuclear cells (PBMCs), collected at baseline. The receptors were gathered from a human donor with classical Hodgkin lymphoma.

The J gene is TRBJ2-7, the V gene TRBV30, with D unresolved. CDR1 GTSNPN and CDR2 SVGIG come from the germline V gene (reference sequence). The ends were cut back, 2 bases at V and 6 bases at J, with 14 bases in the middle. The CDR3 consists of 13 residues. CDR3 sequence (DNA): TGTGCCTGGAGTAGTTCGGGCTGGACCGAGCAGTACTTC. This codes for CAWSSSGWTEQYF.

The chain recombines TRBV11-3 with TRBJ2-1; D tentatively fits TRBD1 or TRBD2 (6 bases each). Trimming pared 2 bases from V and 4 bases from J, leaving 9 bases between. Germline V gene sequence: CDR1 SGHNT, CDR2 YENEEA. This CDR3 is 14 amino acids long. The CDR3 DNA reads TGTGCCAGCAGCTTAAGGGGGGAATACAATGAGCAGTTCTTC. It codes for CASSLRGEYNEQFF.

The rearrangement uses TRBV4-2 and TRBJ2-1; TRBD2 agrees at 10 bases. Germline V gene lookup returns CDR1 LGHNA and CDR2 YNFKEQ. V lost 4 bases, J lost 9 bases, and 6 bases stayed unmatched. The CDR3 consists of 14 residues. The CDR3: CASSPAGGRIEQFF. The CDR3 bases are TGTGCCAGCAGCCCAGCGGGGGGGCGGATTGAGCAGTTCTTC.

The V and J genes are TRBV27 and TRBJ1-1, with TRBD1 matching 7 bases. The V gene's germline CDR1 is MNHEY and CDR2 SMNVEV (reference sequence). This CDR3 is built from 13 residues. Unmatched junction bases numbered 10, after V lost 6 bases and J lost 9 bases. CDR3 protein: CASRLGTEHKAFF. The CDR3 DNA reads as TGTGCCAGCAGACTAGGGACAGAACATAAAGCTTTCTTT.

This chain uses TRBV5-1 with TRBJ2-7; 10 nucleotides align to TRBD2. CDR3 length: 15 residues. Trimming took 5 bases from V and 3 from J; bases not matched to a gene: 8. Germline loops: CDR1 SGHRS, CDR2 YFSETQ. CDR3 sequence (DNA): TGCGCCAGCAGATGGGAGCGGGGGGGCCTCTACGAGCAGTACTTC. Its protein is CASRWERGGLYEQYF.

The rearrangement uses TRBV6-5 and TRBJ2-3; D is possibly TRBD2 (5 bases). The V and J ends lost 2 bases and 1 base respectively, with 13 bases between them. CDR1 is MNHEY and CDR2 is SVGAGI in the germline V gene. CDR3 size: 16 residues. CDR3 loop: CASSYGKGDGTDTQYF. The CDR3, as DNA: TGTGCCAGCAGTTACGGAAAGGGAGACGGCACAGATACGCAGTATTTT.

The chain links TRBV7-9 to TRBJ1-2; TRBD1 aligns across 12 bases. The trim removed 5 bases at V and 7 bases at J, leaving 5 bases unmatched. The length of the CDR3 is 14 residues. Germline CDR1 and CDR2: SEHNR and FQNEAQ (reference sequence). The CDR3 loop reads CASSRGQGALGYTF. The CDR3 nucleotides are TGTGCCAGCAGCCGGGGACAGGGGGCGCTTGGCTACACCTTC.

This rearrangement joins TRBV30 to TRBJ2-5, with D tentatively TRBD2 (5 bases). Trimming cost V 5 bases and J 4 bases, with 11 bases left between them. The CDR3 spans 12 residues. Germline assignment: CDR1 GTSNPN and CDR2 SVGIG (reference sequence). The CDR3 sequence: CAWSEEGETQYF. The DNA of the CDR3 is TGTGCCTGGTCTGAAGAGGGAGAGACCCAGTACTTC. Looking up the rest from reference TRBV30 and TRBJ2-5 gives the full variable domain: SQTIHQWPATLVQPVGSPLSLECTVEGTSNPNLYWYRQAAGRGLQLLFYSVGIGQISSEVPQNLSASRPQDRQFILSSKKLLLSDSGFYLCAWSEEGETQYFGPGTRLLVL.

The CDR3 here is CASMTRADTGYTF. In nucleotides, the CDR3 is TGTGCCAGCATGACCCGGGCGGATACTGGCTACACCTTC. The chain joins TRBV5-5 to TRBJ1-2; D is undetermined. This CDR3 spans 13 amino acids. The V gene's germline CDR1 is SGHKS and CDR2 YYEKEE (reference sequence). The V and J ends lost 6 bases and 7 bases respectively, with 16 bases between them.

CDR3 amino acids: CASGNGVIKERWYF. In DNA form, the CDR3 reads TGTGCCAGCGGAAACGGAGTCATTAAGGAAAGGTGGTACTTC. The rearrangement uses TRBV2 and TRBJ2-4; D is unclear. This CDR3 region has 14 residues. The V end lost 8 bases, the J end lost 15 bases, and 26 bases lay between the germline ends. CDR1 and CDR2 (germline): SNHLY, FYNNEI. The whole variable domain, filled in from reference TRBV2 and TRBJ2-4, reads EPEVTQTPSHQVTQMGQEVILRCVPISNHLYFYWYRQILGQKVEFLVSFYNNEISEKSEIFDDQFSVERPDGSNFTLKIRSTKLEDSAMYFCASGNGVIKERWYFGAGTRLSVL.

The gene calls are TRBV19 and TRBJ2-5; either TRBD1 or TRBD2 may supply D (5 bases each). CDR3 length: 14 residues. The V gene's germline CDR1 is LNHDA and CDR2 SQIVND (reference sequence). V dropped 3 bases and J dropped 5 bases, with 13 bases sitting between them. The CDR3 is CASSIILGDETQYF. CDR3 sequence (DNA): TGTGCCAGTAGTATTATCCTAGGGGACGAGACCCAGTACTTC.

The chain combines TRBV25-1 with TRBJ2-2; D possibly corresponds to TRBD1 (5 bases). V lost 6 bases to trimming and J lost 1 base, with 6 bases between them. There are 13 residues in the CDR3. The germline V gene encodes CDR1 MGHDK and CDR2 SYGVNS. The CDR3 sequence is CASRQENTGELFF. The CDR3 DNA reads as TGTGCCAGCAGACAGGAGAACACCGGGGAGCTGTTTTTT.

A single count supports this clone. The gene calls are TRBV11-2 and TRBJ1-1; D is possibly TRBD1 (5 bases). With 6 bases removed from V and 2 bases from J, the gap between germline ends came to 16 bases. The CDR3 is made up of 15 amino acids. Germline-derived CDR1 and CDR2 are SGHAT and FQNNGV. This CDR3 is CASRHHGAQNTEAFF. CDR3 bases: TGTGCCAGCAGACACCACGGGGCCCAAAACACTGAAGCTTTCTTT.

The chain has TRBV6-6 and TRBJ1-3; D uncertain. The length of the CDR3 is 16 residues. Germline V CDR1 and CDR2: MNHNY, SVGAGI (reference sequence). V was cut by 4 bases and J by 4 bases, with 17 bases left in between. In DNA form, the CDR3 reads TGTGCCAGCAGTTCTCCCGTTAGAGGCAACGGAAACACCATATATTTT. Translation: CASSSPVRGNGNTIYF.

The chain uses TRBV5-1 and TRBJ1-4, with TRBD1 identical over 7 bases. The CDR3 extends over 14 amino acids. The germline CDR1 and CDR2 sequences are SGHRS and YFSETQ. Unmatched junction bases numbered 7, after V lost 4 bases and J lost 7 bases. The CDR3 loop reads CASSTGQRSEKLFF. CDR3 nucleotide sequence: TGCGCCAGCAGCACGGGACAGAGGAGTGAAAAACTGTTTTTT.

In DNA form, the CDR3 reads TGCGCCAGCAGCCAAGAGAGGGACAGGGAGAATTCACCCCTCCACTTT. Its protein is CASSQERDRENSPLHF. This rearrangement joins TRBV4-1 to TRBJ1-6; 9 nucleotides agree with TRBD1. The CDR3 extends over 16 amino acids. With 0 bases clipped from V and 7 bases from J, the junction kept 4 bases outside the gene matches. CDR1 is MGHRA, CDR2 YSYEKL, per germline.

This chain joins TRBV7-2 and TRBJ1-1; TRBD1 is a possible D gene (6 bases). The CDR3 is 14 residues long. Trimming shortened V by 5 bases and J by 1 base, and 11 bases separated the two germline ends. The germline V gene encodes CDR1 SGHTA and CDR2 FQGNSA. CDR3 bases: TGTGCCAGCAGCCTTGGGACAAAGAACACTGAAGCTTTCTTT. Its protein product is CASSLGTKNTEAFF.

The rearrangement joins TRBV13 to TRBJ2-7, with 7 bases lining up with TRBD1. This CDR3 has 13 amino acids. V shed 2 bases and J 6 bases; nucleotides not matched to a gene: 4. Looked up from germline, CDR1 is PRHDT and CDR2 is FYEKMQ (reference sequence). CDR3 sequence reads: CASSLNRGPEQYF. CDR3 DNA sequence: TGTGCCAGCAGCTTAAACAGGGGACCCGAGCAGTACTTC. Combining the CDR3 with reference TRBV13 and TRBJ2-7 gives the whole variable domain AAGVIQSPRHLIKEKRETATLKCYPIPRHDTVYWYQQGPGQDPQFLISFYEKMQSDKGSIPDRFSAQQFSDYHSELNMSSLELGDSALYFCASSLNRGPEQYFGPGTRLTVT.

The chain links TRBV18 to TRBJ1-2, with TRBD1 matching over 7 bases. Germline assignment: CDR1 KGHSH and CDR2 LQKENI. The trim removed 3 bases at V and 4 bases at J, leaving 11 bases unmatched. The CDR3 covers 16 residues. CDR3 sequence (DNA): TGTGCCAGCTCACCGCAGGGGGGCGGCTTGATCTATGGCTACACCTTC. This encodes CASSPQGGGLIYGYTF.